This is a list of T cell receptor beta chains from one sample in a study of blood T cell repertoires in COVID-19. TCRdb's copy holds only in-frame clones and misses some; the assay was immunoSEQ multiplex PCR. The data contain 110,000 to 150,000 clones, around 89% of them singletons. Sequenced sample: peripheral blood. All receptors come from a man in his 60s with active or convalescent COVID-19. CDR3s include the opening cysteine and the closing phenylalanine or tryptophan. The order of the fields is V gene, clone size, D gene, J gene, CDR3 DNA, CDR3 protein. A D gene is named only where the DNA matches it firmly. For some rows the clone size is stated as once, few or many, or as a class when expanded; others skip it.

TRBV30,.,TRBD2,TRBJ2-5,TGTGCCTGGAGTCTAGCGGAAGAGACCCAGTACTTC,CAWSLAEETQYF
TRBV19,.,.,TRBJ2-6,TGTGCCAGTAGTATAGATGGGGGCGCTGGGGCCAACGTCCTGACTTTC,CASSIDGGAGANVLTF
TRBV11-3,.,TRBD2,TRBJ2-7,TGTGCCAGCAGCACCGGGACTAGCGGGGCAGAGCAGTACTTC,CASSTGTSGAEQYF
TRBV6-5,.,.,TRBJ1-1,TGTGCCAGCAGACCACAGGGAAAGAGGGAAGCTTTCTTT,CASRPQGKREAFF
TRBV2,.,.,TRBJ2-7,TGTGCCAGCAGTTTCCGGGGGTGGGACGAGCAGTACTTC,CASSFRGWDEQYF
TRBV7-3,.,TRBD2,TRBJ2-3,TGTGCCAGCAGCTTCGGCGGGGGACCCAATACGCAGTATTTT,CASSFGGGPNTQYF
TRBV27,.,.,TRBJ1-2,TGTGCCAGCAGTTTAAACGGGGGTGGCTACACCTTC,CASSLNGGGYTF
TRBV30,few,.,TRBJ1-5,TGTGCCTGGAGTGTCCAAAACAATCAGCCCCAGCATTTT,CAWSVQNNQPQHF
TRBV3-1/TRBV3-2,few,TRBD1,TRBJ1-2,TGTGCCAGCAGCCAAGATCACAGGGGATACACCTTC,CASSQDHRGYTF
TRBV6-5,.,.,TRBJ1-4,TGTGCCAGCAGTTACAGGGGAGGGGAAAAACTGTTTTTT,CASSYRGGEKLFF
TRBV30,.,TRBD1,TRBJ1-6,TGTGCCTGGAGTTTACAGGGGTATTATAATTCACCCCTCCACTTT,CAWSLQGYYNSPLHF
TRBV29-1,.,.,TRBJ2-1,TGCAGCGTTGTGGGAGTTGAGCAGTTCTTC,CSVVGVEQFF
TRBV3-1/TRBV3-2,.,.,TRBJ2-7,TGTGCCAGCAGCCCTCAGGGAACCTACGAGCAGTACTTC,CASSPQGTYEQYF
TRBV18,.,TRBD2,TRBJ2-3,TGTGCCAGCTCACCATGGGCTAGCGGGGACCCTAGCACAGATACGCAGTATTTT,CASSPWASGDPSTDTQYF
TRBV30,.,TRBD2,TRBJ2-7,TGTGCCTGGAGTCCCAGACTAGCGGGAGTCTACGAGCAGTACTTC,CAWSPRLAGVYEQYF
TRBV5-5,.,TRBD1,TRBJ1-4,TGTGCCAGCAGCCTAACCCCGGGACAGGGGGCTGAAAAACTGTTTTTT,CASSLTPGQGAEKLFF
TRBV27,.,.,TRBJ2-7,TGTGCCAGCAGTTTATCCCGCAGGGGTCCCGAGCAGTACTTC,CASSLSRRGPEQYF
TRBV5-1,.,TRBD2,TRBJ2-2,TGCGCCAGCAGCATTACTAGCGGGAGTGACACCGGGGAGCTGTTTTTT,CASSITSGSDTGELFF
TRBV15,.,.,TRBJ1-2,TGTGCCACCAGCGTCCGGGACACCAGGCATGGCTACACCTTC,CATSVRDTRHGYTF
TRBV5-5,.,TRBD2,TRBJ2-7,TGTGCCAGCAGCGGAACTAGCGCTAACCTCTACGAGCAGTACTTC,CASSGTSANLYEQYF
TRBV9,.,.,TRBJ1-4,TGTGCCAGCAGCGTAGAAGGGAGTCTGTATGAAAAACTGTTTTTT,CASSVEGSLYEKLFF
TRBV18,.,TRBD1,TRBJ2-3,TGTGCCAGCTCCTTGGGACAGGTCGGCACAGATACGCAGTATTTT,CASSLGQVGTDTQYF
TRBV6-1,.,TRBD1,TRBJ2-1,TGTGCCAGCAGTGAAGCAGGGGGCGCTAGTGGCAATGAGCAGTTCTTC,CASSEAGGASGNEQFF
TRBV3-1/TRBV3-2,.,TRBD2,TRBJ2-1,TGTGCCAGCAGCCAGGCGGGAGGAAGCAATGAGCAGTTCTTC,CASSQAGGSNEQFF
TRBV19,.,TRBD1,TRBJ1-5,TGTGCCAGTAGTATATTTTGCCGGGACAGGGATATGAACTATAGCAATCAGCCCCAGCATTTT,CASSIFCRDRDMNYSNQPQHF
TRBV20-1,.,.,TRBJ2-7,TGCAGTGCTAGTAGAAGCTCTTACTCCTACGAGCAGTACTTC,CSASRSSYSYEQYF
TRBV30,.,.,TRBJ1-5,TGTGCCTGGAGTTCCCGGGAGGGGAGCCGCAATCAGCCCCAGCATTTT,CAWSSREGSRNQPQHF
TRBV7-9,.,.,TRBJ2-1,TGTGCCAGCAGCCGACGACTAGGTTGGTACAATGAGCAGTTCTTC,CASSRRLGWYNEQFF
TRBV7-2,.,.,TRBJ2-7,TGTGCCAGCGGGGGGGGCAGGGGCTCTGACGAGCAGTACTTC,CASGGGRGSDEQYF
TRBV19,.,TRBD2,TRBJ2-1,TGTGCCAGTAGTGAGGGACTAGACAATGAGCAGTTCTTC,CASSEGLDNEQFF
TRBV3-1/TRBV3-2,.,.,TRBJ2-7,TGTGCCAGCAGCCAAGATCTCCGACATAGGTGGTACGAGCAGTACTTC,CASSQDLRHRWYEQYF
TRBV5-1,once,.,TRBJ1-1,TGCGCCAGCAGCTATGGACAGAGGAACACTGAAGCTTTCTTT,CASSYGQRNTEAFF
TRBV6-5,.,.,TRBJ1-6,TGTGCCAGCAGTTACTCGTACGGGAGGAATTCACCCCTCCACTTT,CASSYSYGRNSPLHF
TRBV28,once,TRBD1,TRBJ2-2,TGTGCCAGCAGGGGAAGGACAGGGTCTGGTATAACCGGGGAGCTGTTTTTT,CASRGRTGSGITGELFF
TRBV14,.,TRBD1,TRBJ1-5,TGTGCCAGCAGCCAATTTCAGAACAGGGGCGATCAGCCCCAGCATTTT,CASSQFQNRGDQPQHF
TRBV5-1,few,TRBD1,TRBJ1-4,TGCGCCAGCAGCTTGGGGACAGGGGAAGAAAAACTGTTTTTT,CASSLGTGEEKLFF
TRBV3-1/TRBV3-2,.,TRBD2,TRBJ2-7,TGTGCCAGCCGAAGGACTAGCGGGTTCTACGAGCAGTACTTC,CASRRTSGFYEQYF
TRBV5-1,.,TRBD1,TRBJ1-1,TGCGCCAGCAGCTCACCCTCAACAGGGGAAGGCACTGAAGCTTTCTTT,CASSSPSTGEGTEAFF
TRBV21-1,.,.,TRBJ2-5,TGTGCCAGCAGCAAAGAACCGGGACTAGCGGGAGGGCGTGACCAAGAGACCCAGTACTTC,CASSKEPGLAGGRDQETQYF